This T cell receptor beta chain came from a study of tumor-infiltrating T cells and Merkel cell polyomavirus (dated 2017 in TCRdb). Regarding the study in general: In Merkel cell carcinoma patients, the study examined CD8+ T cells specific for the Merkel cell polyomavirus KLL epitope. Patients received varied, non-standardized therapies including chemotherapy, radiation and immunotherapies. Most of the whole-tumor samples were roughly 27-micron curls sectioned from formalin-fixed, paraffin-embedded tissue blocks. In approximately 15 samples, KLL-tetramer-sorted cells taken from blood or tumor-infiltrating lymphocytes underwent TRB sequencing, as did 11 to 12 matched whole-tumor samples. Disease stage at presentation varied among the patients, and patient follow-up lasted a median of 2.7 years, ranging from roughly 1.1 to 6.0 years. In the whole study, one tumor sample was a frozen nodal tumor digest, and another tumor sample was a flash-frozen core biopsy of a metastasis.

All patients' tumors stained robustly positive for Merkel cell polyomavirus Large T antigen by immunohistochemistry. Eleven to twelve Merkel cell carcinoma patients were included, each with robust KLL-tetramer+ populations (above 0.04% of CD8+ T cells) in blood and/or cultured TIL. All patients were Caucasian, with a median age of roughly 60 years and a range of roughly 45 to 77 years. Lymph node tumors were analyzed for patients with unknown primaries who presented with nodal disease, or when there was not enough primary tissue. Study-wide conclusions, independent of this receptor: Because only a single viral epitope was studied, T cells directed against other Merkel cell polyomavirus epitopes were not captured. A higher fraction of KLL-specific T cells within tumors (roughly 1.9-18% versus roughly 0-0.15%) was associated with significantly better MCC-specific survival. A significant MCC-specific survival advantage (P = 0.0051) was associated with tumors having more unique KLL-specific clonotypes (roughly 5-110 vs 0-3). The small sample size of the study (n ≈ twelve patients) is a limitation. KLL-specific TRB repertoires were found to be diverse and largely private, with only one public clonotype, shared by two patients, identified among fewer than 400 unique sequences.

The library was made by the immunoSEQ multiplex PCR assay. Adaptive Biotechnologies (Seattle, WA) carried out genomic DNA extraction, TRB sequencing and normalization. In the original analysis: Clonality was computed as one minus Shannon entropy of productive TRB sequences normalized by log2 of unique productive sequences. KLL-specific clonotypes in tumors were identified by matching TCRbeta CDR3 amino acid sequences to those from the tetramer-sorted sample of each patient. This is the immuneACCESS table as TCRdb keeps it, with only in-frame sequences that have V and J called. A part of the clones is gone; compared with another copy, unresolved V genes explain less than half, and the rest is unexplained. V, J and clone size are those of that table, while D and trimming were read from the DNA. The sample contains 20,000 to 25,000 clones, about 90% of them found a single time. Around 2.8% of the sample goes to the ten largest clones.

Taken from cysteine to phenylalanine, the CDR3 has 14 residues. The entry retains the CDR3 DNA only, 42 bases that are in frame from base 1. Based on the germline V gene (reference sequence), the CDR1 and CDR2 sequences are SSHAT and FNYEAQ. On this clone itself: Which antigen it targets is not known. The junction departs from the called germline gene at one end, perhaps through a read error.

Sequencing was performed on lymph node tissue. This receptor was identified in a middle-aged man with Merkel cell carcinoma. Recombination linked TRBV7-7 to TRBJ2-7; 8 junctional bases match TRBD2. The nucleotide sequence reads TGTGCTAGCAGCTTAAACAGCGGGAGCGACGAGCAGTACTTC. It encodes CASSLNSGSDEQYF.